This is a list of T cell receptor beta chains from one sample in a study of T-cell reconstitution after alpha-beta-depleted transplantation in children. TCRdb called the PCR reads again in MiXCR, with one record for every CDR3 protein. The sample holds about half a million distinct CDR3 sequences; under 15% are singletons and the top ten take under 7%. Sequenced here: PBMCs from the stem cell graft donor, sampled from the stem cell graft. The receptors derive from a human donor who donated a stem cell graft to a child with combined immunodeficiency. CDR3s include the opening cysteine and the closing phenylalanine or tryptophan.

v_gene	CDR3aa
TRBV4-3	CASSQEQDPGVYEQYF
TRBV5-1	CASSREWEQETQYF
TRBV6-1	CASRIDGGWNNEQFF
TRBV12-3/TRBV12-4	CASSLEGRRPETQYF
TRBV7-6	CASSSGTWAGGKDTQYF
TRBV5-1	CASSPSGRAEEQFF
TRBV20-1	CSAPRTSNTEAFF
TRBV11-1	CASSLANISPDQPQHF
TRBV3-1	CASSHASSGEQYF
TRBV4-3	CASSHQGSYEQYF
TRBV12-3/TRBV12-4	CASTMDSPSYEQYF
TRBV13	CASSIAGGPGPFF
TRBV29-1	CSVDLGPLYEQYF
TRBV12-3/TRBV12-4	CASSPGTGGDLGYGYTF
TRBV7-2	CASSSDSSSYEQYF
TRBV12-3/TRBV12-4	CASSSPPGTGGADTQYF
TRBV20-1	CSARDPLGTEAFF
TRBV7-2	CASSLTSTHTQYF
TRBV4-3	CASSRGRGRYNEQFF
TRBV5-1	CASSLGLWRKEVHEQFF
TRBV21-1	CASSKAVTGRRTEAFF
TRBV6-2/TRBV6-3	CASNSAGGPYNEQFF
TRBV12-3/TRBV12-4	CASTSKGRSSYEQYF
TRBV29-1	CSVEDRKTSGSVGETQYF
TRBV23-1	CASSREYGPPTQLMKNCFF
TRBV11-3	CASSLSRWGPYNEQFF
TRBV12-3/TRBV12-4	CASAISGGGETQYF
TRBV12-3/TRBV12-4	CASKTRLAGPDTQYF
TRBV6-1	CASSESQGAYEQYF
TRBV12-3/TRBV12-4	CASSLRQGYGYTF
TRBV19	CASSIVLVGEQYF
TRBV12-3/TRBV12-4	CASSSLGRETPYEQYF
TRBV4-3	CASSQTGYNEQFF
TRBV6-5	CASSYGKPISPLHF
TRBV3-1	CASSTTSGSSYEQYF
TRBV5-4	CASSSTFYGYTF
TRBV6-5	CASSYHGALYEQYF
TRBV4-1	CASSRGGGSTDTQYF
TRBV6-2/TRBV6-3	CASSYSTGAQPQHF
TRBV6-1	CASNTDRFQQETQYF
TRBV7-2	CASSLIQVYPMNTEAFF
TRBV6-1	CASSQPGGGGTEAFF
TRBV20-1	CSARLSGGARYEQYF
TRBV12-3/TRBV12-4	CASSAGLLSYEQYF
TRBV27	CASSLSGTGGSYEQYF
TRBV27	CASNPAHLAADNEQFF
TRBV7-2	CASSSRGSGSPPYEQYF
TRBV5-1	CASSLEAHFYEQYF
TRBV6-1	CASTLTGRASEQYF
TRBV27	CASSPSGGLPYNEQFF
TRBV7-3	CASSPSGGASEQYF
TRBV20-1	CSARVVDTSWINTEALF
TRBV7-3	CASSLGGRGADTQYF
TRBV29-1	CSVEKKLAADTQYF
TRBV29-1	CSVERVETSGGGTDTQYF
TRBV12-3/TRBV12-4	CASSPTAYEQYF
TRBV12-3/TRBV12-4	CASSSGTQNEQFF